The entry below gives a single T cell receptor (delta chain) sequence along with its context. Germline values: CDR1 GEAIGNYY, CDR2 EKD. This CDR3 is built from 16 residues. Trimming removed 3 bases at V and 4 bases at J, with 20 bases between. The source of the sample is a study of gamma-delta chains in newborns, infants, children. TCRdb re-called the reads via CATT. The table lists about 9,200 delta-chain clones, 20% to 25% of them singletons. The receptor comes from a child who was a newborn, infant or young child, either healthy, febrile or measles-vaccinated (not recorded which). The specimen sequenced was blood. J is TRDJ1 and V is TRDV2; D perhaps matches TRDD3 (5 bases). The CDR3 DNA follows: TGTGCCTGTGACCGAAGTGCGAGGGATGGGAGCGATAAACTCATCTTT. Amino acid sequence: CACDRSARDGSDKLIF.